This T cell receptor beta chain was sequenced for a study of graft-versus-host responses after intestinal transplantation. Study details: Transplant types were multivisceral, liver-intestinal, or isolated intestinal.

Germline CDR1 is SNHLY and CDR2 is FYNNEI. J was trimmed by 7 bases and V by 8 bases; bases with no gene match: 15. CDR3 length: 15 residues. TCRdb's copy holds only in-frame clones and misses some; the assay was immunoSEQ multiplex PCR. Of a few thousand clones listed, about 85% are singletons. With regard to this clone: The antigen remains undetermined.

Graft tissue was processed to release intraepithelial and lamina propria lymphocytes. Study-wide results and caveats: GvH clones appeared in recipient marrow, some first in ileum or blood. Early after transplant, HvG declines were associated with peak levels of circulating GvH clones. Patients who carried graft-donor T cell macrochimerism also had high graft-versus-host to host-versus-graft clonal ratios in their allografts.

The input for sequencing was ileum tissue, taken 156 days after intestinal transplant. V is TRBV2 and J is TRBJ1-2, with 8 positions matching TRBD1. This receptor was obtained from a human patient who received an intestinal transplant, so some T cells may come from the graft donor. CDR3: CASCPPRTGRFGYTF. Here the CDR3 DNA reads TGTGCCAGCTGTCCGCCCCGGACAGGGCGTTTTGGCTACACCTTC.